This T cell receptor (beta chain) was captured by sequencing in a study of blood T cell repertoires in COVID-19. Across the study: The cDNA or gDNA used as material had been derived from T cells, B-cell-depleted T cells, or PBMCs.

Germline CDR1 and CDR2: SGHAT and FQNNGV. The germline V and J ends were trimmed by 8 bases and 0 bases, with 14 bases remaining between them. This CDR3 has 15 residues. Original handling: Amplification of reference gene primers provided the estimated nucleated cell counts. Method: immunoSEQ multiplex PCR; TCRdb's copy keeps in-frame clones and lacks some. Clonal size and the V and J genes are those of that table, whereas D and trimming came from the DNA. The sample lists around 140,000 clones, about 89% occurring once. Enrolled during active infection, Seattle patients were then followed longitudinally.

Material for sequencing was peripheral blood. The V call is TRBV11-2, the J call TRBJ1-3; the D is unclear. The sequence came from a man aged 55 to 70 with COVID-19, enrolled during active disease. The CDR3 region is CASRAARGSGNTIYF. The CDR3 DNA reads TGTGCCAGCCGTGCCGCCCGGGGCTCTGGAAACACCATATATTTT.